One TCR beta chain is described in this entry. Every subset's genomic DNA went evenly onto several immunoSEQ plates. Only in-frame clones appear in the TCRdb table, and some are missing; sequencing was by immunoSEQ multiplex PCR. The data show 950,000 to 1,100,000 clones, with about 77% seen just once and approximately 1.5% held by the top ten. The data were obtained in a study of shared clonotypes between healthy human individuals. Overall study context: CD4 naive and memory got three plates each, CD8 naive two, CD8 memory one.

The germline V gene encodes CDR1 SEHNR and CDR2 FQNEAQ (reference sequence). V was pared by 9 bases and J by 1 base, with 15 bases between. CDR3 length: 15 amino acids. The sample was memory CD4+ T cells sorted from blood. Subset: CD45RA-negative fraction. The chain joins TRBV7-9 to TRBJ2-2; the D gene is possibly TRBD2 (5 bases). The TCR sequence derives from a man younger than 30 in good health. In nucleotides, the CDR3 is TGTGCCAGTCGACTTCTTGGGAGGAACACCGGGGAGCTGTTTTTT. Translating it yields CASRLLGRNTGELFF.